This passage covers 4 T cell receptor beta chains from one sample sequenced in a study of siplizumab effects on memory and regulatory T cells. The data were produced by immunoSEQ multiplex PCR, yet TCRdb's version contains in-frame clones alone and is incomplete. The sample includes some 100,000 clones, around 92% seen only once; the top ten take approximately 0.71%. Sequencing input: Tregs sorted from blood. All receptors derive from a human donor in good health.

The chain carries TRBV29-1 and TRBJ2-1; D ambiguous. This CDR3 is 12 amino acids long. The V end lost 7 bases, the J end lost 8 bases, and 15 bases lay between the germline ends. Germline CDR1 reads SQVTM; CDR2 reads ANQGSEA. The CDR3: CSGVGLDYEQFF. The CDR3 DNA is TGCAGCGGGGTGGGTCTAGACTATGAGCAGTTCTTC.

Only one count was recorded for this clone. The rearrangement links TRBV10-3 to TRBJ2-7; perhaps TRBD1 as D (6 bases). The CDR3 length is 13 residues. In germline, CDR1 is ENHRY, CDR2 SYGVKD. V was clipped by 5 bases and J by 1 base, with 9 bases between them. CDR3 DNA sequence: TGTGCCATCAGTCCCCAGGGGTCCTACGAGCAGTACTTC. This codes for CAISPQGSYEQYF.

V is TRBV7-3 and J is TRBJ2-1, with D uncertain. Germline V gene data show CDR1 as SGHTA and CDR2 as FQGTGA. The CDR3 consists of 15 residues. Trimming took 0 bases from V and 0 from J, leaving 6 bases between them. CDR3 sequence (DNA): TGTGCCAGCAGCTTAACTCGGAGCTCCTACAATGAGCAGTTCTTC. Translation gives CASSLTRSSYNEQFF.

J is TRBJ2-7 and V is TRBV6-5, with D possibly matching TRBD2 (5 bases). Trimming removed 2 bases from V and 5 bases from J, with 7 bases in between. Germline-derived CDR1 and CDR2 are MNHEY and SVGAGI. CDR3 size: 12 residues. The CDR3 DNA reads TGTGCCAGCAGTTACCCCGGGGACGAGCAGTACTTC. Its translation: CASSYPGDEQYF.